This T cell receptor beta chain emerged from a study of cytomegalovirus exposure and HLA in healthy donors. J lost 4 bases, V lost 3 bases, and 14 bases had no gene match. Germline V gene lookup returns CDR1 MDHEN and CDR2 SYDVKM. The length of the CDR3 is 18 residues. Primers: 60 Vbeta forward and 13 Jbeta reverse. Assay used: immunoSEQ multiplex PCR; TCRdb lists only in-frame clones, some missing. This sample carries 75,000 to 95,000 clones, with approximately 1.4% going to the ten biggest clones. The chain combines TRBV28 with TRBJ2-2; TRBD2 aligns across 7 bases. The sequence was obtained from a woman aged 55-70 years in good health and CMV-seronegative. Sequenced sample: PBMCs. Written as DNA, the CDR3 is TGTGCCAGCAGTTTTATAGCGGGCGAACTCACCCCCACCGGGGAGCTGTTTTTT. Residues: CASSFIAGELTPTGELFF.